These T cell receptor beta chains were read from a single sample in a study of T-cell reconstitution after alpha-beta-depleted transplantation in children. From the PCR reads, TCRdb called clonotypes with MiXCR, one entry per CDR3 protein. This table has some 80,000 distinct CDR3 sequences, around a sixth appearing once. The sequences come from PBMCs, mostly from graft donor cells, collected 360 days after TCRalphabeta/CD19-depleted stem cell transplant. The receptors were sampled from a male patient aged 2 to 9 who had a stem cell transplant for acute lymphoblastic leukemia, so the T cells may come from the graft donor. CDR3s include the opening cysteine and the closing phenylalanine or tryptophan. A D gene is named only where the DNA matches it firmly. Clone size is not always given. Where it is, it says once, few, many or a class for expanded clones.

clone size | J gene | CDR3 length | V gene | D gene | CDR3 protein | CDR3 DNA
many | TRBJ1-5 | 12 | TRBV19 | NA | CASSTRNQPQHF | TGTGCCAGTAGTACCAGGAATCAGCCCCAGCATTTT
few | TRBJ2-7 | 16 | TRBV12-3/TRBV12-4 | NA | CASSLWGGARPYEQYF | TGTGCCAGCAGTTTATGGGGAGGAGCGAGGCCCTACGAGCAGTACTTC
few | TRBJ1-5 | 14 | TRBV10-3 | TRBD1 | CAIGEQGGDQPQHF | TGTGCCATCGGCGAACAGGGGGGGGATCAGCCCCAGCATTTT
NA | TRBJ2-2 | 16 | TRBV11-3 | NA | CASSPGDLGGVGELFF | TGTGCCAGCAGCCCGGGGGACTTAGGGGGGGTCGGGGAGCTGTTTTTT
NA | TRBJ2-1 | 13 | TRBV9 | NA | CASSGAGRNEQFF | TGTGCCAGCAGCGGTGCAGGGAGGAATGAGCAGTTCTTC
few | TRBJ1-3 | 15 | TRBV6-5 | NA | CASSYAYGSGNTIYF | TGTGCCAGCAGTTACGCGTACGGATCTGGAAACACCATATATTTT
few | TRBJ2-7 | 12 | TRBV27 | NA | CASGRDGYEQYF | TGTGCCAGCGGACGGGACGGCTACGAGCAGTACTTC
NA | TRBJ2-2 | 15 | TRBV5-1 | TRBD2 | CASSYTSGSTGELFF | TGCGCCAGCAGCTACACTAGCGGGAGCACCGGGGAGCTGTTTTTT
few | TRBJ2-7 | 16 | TRBV20-1 | NA | CSASPPRQAISYEQYF | TGCAGTGCTTCCCCCCCGAGGCAGGCGATCTCCTACGAGCAGTACTTC
NA | TRBJ2-7 | 15 | TRBV15 | NA | CATSRGGSNAYEQYF | TGTGCCACCAGCAGAGGGGGTAGTAATGCCTACGAGCAGTACTTC
few | TRBJ1-5 | 14 | TRBV6-1 | NA | CASRQGMANQPQHF | TGTGCCAGCAGGCAGGGGATGGCCAATCAGCCCCAGCATTTT
once | TRBJ2-7 | 14 | TRBV6-1 | NA | CASSDGGRFYEQYF | TGTGCCAGCAGTGACGGGGGACGGTTCTACGAGCAGTACTTC
few | TRBJ2-7 | 16 | TRBV3-1 | NA | CASSQEAGRNSYEQYF | TGTGCCAGCAGCCAGGAAGCGGGTCGCAACTCCTACGAGCAGTACTTC
NA | TRBJ2-1 | 17 | TRBV11-2 | TRBD2 | CASSLKLAGNSYNEQFF | TGTGCCAGCAGCTTAAAGCTAGCGGGAAACTCCTACAATGAGCAGTTCTTC
few | TRBJ2-3 | 12 | TRBV12-3/TRBV12-4 | NA | CASSLRSDREYF | TGTGCCAGCAGTTTAAGGTCTGACCGAGAGTATTTT
many | TRBJ2-3 | 14 | TRBV29-1 | TRBD1 | CSVDNRGPTDTQYF | TGCAGCGTTGATAACAGGGGGCCGACAGATACGCAGTATTTT
NA | TRBJ2-4 | 15 | TRBV6-2/TRBV6-3 | NA | CASSSRLVAKNIQYF | TGTGCCAGCAGTTCCCGACTAGTAGCCAAAAACATTCAGTACTTC
many | TRBJ1-1 | 13 | TRBV20-1 | NA | CSARGGANTEAFF | TGCAGTGCTAGAGGGGGTGCGAACACTGAAGCTTTCTTT